Listed below are T cell receptor beta chains from one sample, sequenced in a study of blood T cell repertoires in COVID-19. Method: immunoSEQ multiplex PCR; TCRdb's copy keeps in-frame clones and lacks some. The sample includes over 250,000 clones, less than 90% of them seen just once. Sequenced input: PBMCs or T cells enriched from blood (not recorded which). The source is a woman in her 50s who had recovered from COVID-19. Both conserved end residues are part of each CDR3. A D gene is named only where the DNA matches it firmly. Clone size is stated in some rows and not others, as once, few, many or a class when expanded.

>TRBD1|TRBV11-2|NA|TRBJ2-1
CASSLDIAGTGGYNEQFF
TGTGCCAGCAGCTTAGACATCGCCGGGACAGGGGGGTACAATGAGCAGTTCTTC
>NA|TRBV3-1/TRBV3-2|few|TRBJ2-7
CASSHDRRNSYEQYF
TGTGCCAGCAGCCATGACAGGCGAAACTCCTACGAGCAGTACTTC
>TRBD2|TRBV29-1|NA|TRBJ2-3
CSVATSGRVFTDTQYF
TGCAGCGTGGCCACTAGCGGGCGGGTATTCACAGATACGCAGTATTTT
>NA|TRBV10-3|NA|TRBJ2-3
CAISTGDTDTQYF
TGTGCCATCAGTACCGGGGACACAGATACGCAGTATTTT
>NA|TRBV19|NA|TRBJ2-1
CASSIGDNNEQFF
TGTGCCAGTAGTATAGGGGACAACAATGAGCAGTTCTTC
>TRBD1|TRBV5-1|NA|TRBJ1-4
CASSGSSGQRATNEKLFF
TGCGCCAGCAGCGGAAGTTCGGGACAGAGAGCAACTAATGAAAAACTGTTTTTT
>TRBD1|TRBV28|NA|TRBJ2-7
CASRQTGTGRPYEQYF
TGTGCCAGCAGGCAAACCGGGACAGGACGGCCCTACGAGCAGTACTTC
>NA|TRBV7-2|NA|TRBJ2-7
CASSLGRLDEQYF
TGTGCCAGCAGCTTAGGACGGCTAGACGAGCAGTACTTC
>NA|TRBV28|NA|TRBJ1-5
CASSLAGGVNQPQHF
TGTGCCAGCAGTTTAGCGGGCGGAGTCAATCAGCCCCAGCATTTT
>TRBD2|TRBV7-3|NA|TRBJ2-7
CASSPSQREAYEQYF
TGTGCCAGCAGCCCCAGCCAGCGGGAAGCCTACGAGCAGTACTTC
>TRBD1|TRBV24-1|NA|TRBJ2-7
CATSDDRDEQYF
TGTGCCACCAGTGATGACAGGGACGAGCAGTACTTC
>TRBD2|TRBV5-1|NA|TRBJ2-7
CASSLTAGGYEQYF
TGCGCCAGCAGCTTGACAGCGGGGGGCTACGAGCAGTACTTC
>NA|TRBV28|NA|TRBJ2-7
CASNYRSGKYEQYF
TGTGCCAGCAATTACAGATCAGGGAAGTACGAGCAGTACTTC
>NA|TRBV30|once|TRBJ2-1
CAWSGGANNEQFF
TGTGCCTGGAGTGGGGGAGCGAACAATGAGCAGTTCTTC
>NA|TRBV28|once|TRBJ2-7
CASSLQAYEQYF
TGTGCCAGCAGTTTACAGGCGTACGAGCAGTACTTC
>TRBD1|TRBV7-8|NA|TRBJ2-7
CASSAGTGLRNEQYF
TGTGCCAGCAGCGCCGGGACAGGCCTGCGAAACGAGCAGTACTTC
>NA|TRBV19|NA|TRBJ2-1
CASSIVEFRGYNEQFF
TGTGCCAGTAGTATAGTGGAGTTTCGCGGCTACAATGAGCAGTTCTTC
>NA|TRBV29-1|NA|TRBJ2-7
CSVEGRGREQYF
TGCAGCGTTGAGGGCAGGGGTAGGGAGCAGTACTTC
>TRBD1|TRBV9|NA|TRBJ1-6
CASSVGNRGGANSPLHF
TGTGCCAGCAGCGTAGGGAATAGAGGGGGCGCAAATTCACCCCTCCACTTT
>NA|TRBV19|NA|TRBJ2-4
CASSPGLAKAKNIQYF
TGTGCCAGTAGTCCCGGGCTAGCGAAAGCCAAAAACATTCAGTACTTC